The 11 T cell receptor beta chains given below trace back to one sample, sequenced in a study of CD8+ T cells in alopecia areata. The treatment was: oral pan-JAK inhibitor, 5-10 mg twice daily. RNA extraction and reverse transcription yielded cDNA as sequencing template. Assay used: immunoSEQ multiplex PCR; TCRdb lists only in-frame clones, some missing. The repertoire has some 240,000 clones, about 50% of them found once; the top ten carry more than 1.5%. The material was CD4+ T cells sorted from blood, obtained at week 4, from a patient treated with tofacitinib. All receptors derive from a human donor with alopecia areata.

The rearrangement joins TRBV29-1 to TRBJ2-2; TRBD2 agrees at 13 bases. The germline CDR1 and CDR2 sequences are SQVTM and ANQGSEA. J gave up 0 bases and V 6 bases, and 4 bases lay outside the gene matches. The CDR3 runs 16 residues. CDR3 DNA: TGCAGCGTGAACGGACTAGCGGGGGCGAACACCGGGGAGCTGTTTTTT. Residues: CSVNGLAGANTGELFF.

This chain joins TRBV29-1 and TRBJ2-3, with D unresolved. The V end was cut by 5 bases, the J end by 5 bases, with 8 bases between. The CDR3 has 11 residues. The germline gives CDR1 SQVTM, CDR2 ANQGSEA. CDR3 sequence: CSVSTVDTQYF. The CDR3 DNA reads as TGCAGCGTTTCCACCGTAGATACGCAGTATTTT.

In regard to this clone: Other nucleotide sequences in the sample specify the same CDR3. J is TRBJ2-7 and V is TRBV30, with D tentatively TRBD1 or TRBD2 (5 bases each). Germline CDR1 is GTSNPN and CDR2 is SVGIG (reference sequence). CDR3 length: 12 amino acids. The V gene lost 0 bases and the J gene lost 3 bases, with 6 bases spanning the gap. In nucleotides, the CDR3 is TGTGCCTGGAGTGTTGGGGGCTACGAGCAGTACTTC. The encoded protein is CAWSVGGYEQYF.

The CDR3 loop reads CASSAGPTYEQYF. CDR3 bases: TGTGCCAGCAGTGCGGGACCGACCTACGAGCAGTACTTC. The genes are TRBV2 and TRBJ2-7; D may correspond to TRBD1 or TRBD2 (5 bases each). Looked up from germline, CDR1 is SNHLY and CDR2 is FYNNEI. Trimming shortened V by 4 bases and J by 2 bases, and 9 bases separated the two germline ends. The CDR3 consists of 13 residues.

This clone was detected only a few times. The chain uses TRBV5-1 and TRBJ2-5; TRBD1 aligns across 7 bases. J was trimmed by 5 bases and V by 1 base; bases with no gene match: 5. Per the germline V gene, CDR1 is SGHRS and CDR2 is YFSETQ. The CDR3 contains 14 residues. The DNA of the CDR3 is TGCGCCAGCAGCTTGAGGGGGCTAGGGGAGACCCAGTACTTC. The encoded protein is CASSLRGLGETQYF.

This clone occurred a few times. The sample contains more than one DNA sequence encoding this CDR3. The chain uses TRBV7-2 and TRBJ2-7, with D unresolved. Trimming shortened V by 1 base and J by 4 bases, and 14 bases separated the two germline ends. Germline V lookup: CDR1 SGHTA, CDR2 FQGNSA. The CDR3 is 15 amino acids. The CDR3 reads CASSLGTSGPYEQYF. CDR3 in DNA: TGTGCCAGCAGCTTAGGGACGTCGGGTCCTTACGAGCAGTACTTC.

This clone was observed a few times. The chain recombines TRBV14 with TRBJ2-3; D is undetermined. V was shortened by 3 bases and J by 0 bases, with 13 bases between the two germline ends. Per germline, CDR1 SGHDN and CDR2 FVKESK. The CDR3 spans 16 residues. CDR3 bases: TGTGCCAGCAGCCATCTGTCTCAGCTTAGCACAGATACGCAGTATTTT. Encoded protein: CASSHLSQLSTDTQYF.

This rearrangement joins TRBV5-6 to TRBJ1-6; D ambiguous. Germline assignment: CDR1 SGHDT and CDR2 YYEEEE. This CDR3 is built from 14 residues. Trimming left V 0 bases short and J 7 bases short, with 8 bases between. The CDR3 sequence: CASSLAAKNSPLHF. The CDR3, as DNA: TGTGCCAGCAGCTTGGCCGCGAAAAATTCACCCCTCCACTTT. Complete variable domain (other parts from reference TRBV5-6 and TRBJ1-6): DAGVTQSPTHLIKTRGQQVTLRCSPKSGHDTVSWYQQALGQGPQFIFQYYEEEERQRGNFPDRFSGHQFPNYSSELNVNALLLGDSALYLCASSLAAKNSPLHFGNGTRLTVT.

The chain combines TRBV29-1 with TRBJ1-2; D unclear. The V end lost 3 bases, the J end lost 3 bases, and 11 bases lay between the germline ends. CDR3 size: 13 residues. In germline, CDR1 is SQVTM, CDR2 ANQGSEA. The CDR3 DNA is TGCAGCGTTGATCCCGGGTGGGACTATGGCTACACCTTC. This encodes CSVDPGWDYGYTF. Full variable domain (rest looked up from reference TRBV29-1 and TRBJ1-2): SAVISQKPSRDICQRGTSLTIQCQVDSQVTMMFWYRQQPGQSLTLIATANQGSEATYESGFVIDKFPISRPNLTFSTLTVSNMSPEDSSIYLCSVDPGWDYGYTFGSGTRLTVV.

The V and J genes are TRBV29-1 and TRBJ2-1; 12 bases map to TRBD2. J was trimmed by 4 bases and V by 6 bases; bases with no gene match: 4. This CDR3 contains 14 residues. From germline, CDR1 is SQVTM and CDR2 ANQGSEA. This chain's CDR3 is CSVSTSGSYNEQFF. Written as DNA, the CDR3 is TGCAGCGTCTCGACTAGCGGGAGTTACAATGAGCAGTTCTTC.

The rearrangement links TRBV5-6 to TRBJ1-2, with 9 nucleotides matching TRBD1. Germline trimming cut 2 bases from V and 4 bases from J; bases unmatched to any gene: 3. Germline CDR1 and CDR2: SGHDT and YYEEEE. This CDR3 region has 14 residues. The CDR3 DNA is TGTGCCAGCAGCTTAAACAGGGGGCCCTATGGCTACACCTTC. Protein: CASSLNRGPYGYTF.